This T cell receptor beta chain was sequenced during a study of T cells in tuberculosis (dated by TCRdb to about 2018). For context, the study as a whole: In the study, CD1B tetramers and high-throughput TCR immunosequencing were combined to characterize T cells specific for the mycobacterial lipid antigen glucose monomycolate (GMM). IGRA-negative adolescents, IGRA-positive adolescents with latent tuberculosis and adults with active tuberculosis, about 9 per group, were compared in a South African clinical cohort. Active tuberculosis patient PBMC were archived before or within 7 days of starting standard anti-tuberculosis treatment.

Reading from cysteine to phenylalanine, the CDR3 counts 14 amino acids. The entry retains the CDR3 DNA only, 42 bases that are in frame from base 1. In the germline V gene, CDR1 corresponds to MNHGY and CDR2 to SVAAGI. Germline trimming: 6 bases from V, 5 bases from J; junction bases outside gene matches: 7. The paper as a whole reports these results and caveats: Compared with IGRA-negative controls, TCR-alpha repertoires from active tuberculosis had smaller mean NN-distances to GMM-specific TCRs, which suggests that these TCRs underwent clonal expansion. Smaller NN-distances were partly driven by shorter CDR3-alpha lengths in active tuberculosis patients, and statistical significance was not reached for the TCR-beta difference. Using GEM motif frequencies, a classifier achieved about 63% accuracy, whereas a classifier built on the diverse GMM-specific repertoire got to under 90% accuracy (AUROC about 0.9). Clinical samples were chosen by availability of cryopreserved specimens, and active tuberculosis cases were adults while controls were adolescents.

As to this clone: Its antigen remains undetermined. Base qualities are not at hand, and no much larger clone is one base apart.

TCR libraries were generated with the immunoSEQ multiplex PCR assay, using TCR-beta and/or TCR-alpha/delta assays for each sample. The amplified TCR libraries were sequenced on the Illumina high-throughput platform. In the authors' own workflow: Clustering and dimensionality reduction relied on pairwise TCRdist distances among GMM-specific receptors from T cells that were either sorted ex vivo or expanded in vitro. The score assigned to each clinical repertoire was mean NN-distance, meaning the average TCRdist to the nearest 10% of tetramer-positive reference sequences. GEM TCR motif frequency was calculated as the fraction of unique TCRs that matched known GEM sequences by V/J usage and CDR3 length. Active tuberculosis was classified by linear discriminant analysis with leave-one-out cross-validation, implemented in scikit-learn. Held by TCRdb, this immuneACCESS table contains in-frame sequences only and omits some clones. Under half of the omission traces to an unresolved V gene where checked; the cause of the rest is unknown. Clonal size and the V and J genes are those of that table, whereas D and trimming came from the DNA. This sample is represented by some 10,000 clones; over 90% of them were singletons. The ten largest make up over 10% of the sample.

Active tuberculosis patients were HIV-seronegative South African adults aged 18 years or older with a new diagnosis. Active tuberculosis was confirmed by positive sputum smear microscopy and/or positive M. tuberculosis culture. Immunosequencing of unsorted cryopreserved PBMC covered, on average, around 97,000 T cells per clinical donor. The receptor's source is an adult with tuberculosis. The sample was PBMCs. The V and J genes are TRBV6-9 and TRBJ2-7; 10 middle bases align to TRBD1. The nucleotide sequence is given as TGTGCCAGCAGCCCGGGACAGGGGTTTGACGAGCAGTACTTC. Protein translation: CASSPGQGFDEQYF.